Listed here are 24 T cell receptor beta chains from one sample, sequenced in a study of control samples from healthy donors and cancer patients (dated by TCRdb to the early 2020s). Library generation was performed with the immunoSEQ multiplex PCR assay. The table comes from immuneACCESS by way of TCRdb, which keeps in-frame sequences with V and J called. Part of the clones is missing from these tables; in studies checked, under half for an unresolved V gene and the rest for unknown reasons. This sample lists roughly 20,000 clones; about 83% were detected once. The ten largest account for approximately 30% of the sample. Sequencing input: PBMCs. These receptors were obtained from a man aged 60 to 75 with head and neck cancer.

This clone was seen a handful of times. The J gene is TRBJ2-1, the V gene TRBV9, with D hard to call. CDR1 is SGDLS, CDR2 YYNGEE, per germline. Trimming stripped 2 bases from V and 3 bases from J, with 9 bases between. CDR3 length: 14 residues. DNA for the CDR3: TGTGCCAGCAGCGTGATAGGTAGCTACAATGAGCAGTTCTTC. Protein product: CASSVIGSYNEQFF. Together with reference TRBV9 and TRBJ2-1, the CDR3 gives the full variable domain: DSGVTQTPKHLITATGQRVTLRCSPRSGDLSVYWYQQSLDQGLQFLIQYYNGEERAKGNILERFSAQQFPDLHSELNLSSLELGDSALYFCASSVIGSYNEQFFGPGTRLTVL.

The chain couples TRBV6-4 to TRBJ2-3; 10 bases align to TRBD2. The CDR3 extends over 15 amino acids. CDR1 and CDR2 (germline): MRHNA, SNTAGT. After removal of 4 bases from V and 6 bases from J, the junction contained 7 bases not matched to a gene. CDR3 in DNA: TGTGCCAGCAGTGCCACAGCGGGGGGGGCGGATACGCAGTATTTT. Its protein product is CASSATAGGADTQYF.

The chain recombines TRBV7-2 with TRBJ1-1; no definite D call. V was clipped by 1 base and J by 7 bases, with 10 bases between them. CDR1 is SGHTA, CDR2 FQGNSA, per germline. CDR3 length: 13 residues. The CDR3 protein is CASSLVGAFEAFF. The CDR3 bases are TGTGCCAGCAGCTTAGTAGGCGCGTTTGAAGCTTTCTTT.

The chain links TRBV7-2 to TRBJ2-1; no clear D gene. CDR3 size: 11 residues. V lost 3 bases, J lost 3 bases, and 0 bases lay in between. From germline, CDR1 is SGHTA and CDR2 FQGNSA. CDR3 nucleotide sequence: TGTGCCAGCAGCTTCTACAATGAGCAGTTCTTC. Protein: CASSFYNEQFF.

The chain uses TRBV29-1 and TRBJ2-7; TRBD2 matches at 7 bases. The germline V gene has CDR1 SQVTM and CDR2 ANQGSEA. J gave up 2 bases and V 4 bases, and 14 bases lay outside the gene matches. This CDR3 region has 16 residues. The CDR3 loop reads CSVGGGSSGSTYEQYF. CDR3 sequence (DNA): TGCAGCGTTGGGGGAGGCTCTAGCGGTTCTACCTACGAGCAGTACTTC.

The chain has TRBV19 and TRBJ1-1; D not resolved. The V end was cut by 2 bases, the J end by 0 bases, with 7 bases between. CDR3 length: 14 residues. CDR1 is LNHDA, CDR2 SQIVND, per germline (reference sequence). The CDR3 region is CASSIPGMNTEAFF. The CDR3 nucleotides read TGTGCCAGTAGTATACCCGGAATGAACACTGAAGCTTTCTTT.

The gene calls are TRBV30 and TRBJ2-2; D might be TRBD1 (6 bases). There are 14 residues in the CDR3. Per the germline V gene, CDR1 is GTSNPN and CDR2 is SVGIG (reference sequence). V was cut by 4 bases and J by 2 bases, with 11 bases left in between. This CDR3 reads CAWIPQGNTGELFF. In nucleotides, the CDR3 is TGTGCCTGGATCCCACAGGGCAACACCGGGGAGCTGTTTTTT.

This clone has more than one count but fewer than ten. The rearrangement joins TRBV6-5 to TRBJ2-1; D gene unclear. The CDR3 is made up of 11 amino acids. Germline V lookup: CDR1 MNHEY, CDR2 SVGAGI. Trimming took off 2 bases at V and 8 bases at J, with 4 bases between the two ends. The CDR3, as DNA: TGTGCCAGCAGTTACGACGATGAGCAGTTCTTC. It yields the protein CASSYDDEQFF.

The chain has TRBV18 and TRBJ2-3; D perhaps matches TRBD1 (5 bases). The CDR3 has 13 residues. The germline gives CDR1 KGHSH, CDR2 LQKENI. The V end was cut by 2 bases, the J end by 5 bases, with 8 bases between. DNA of the CDR3: TGTGCCAGCTCACCAGGGGCTCAAGATACGCAGTATTTT. Protein: CASSPGAQDTQYF.

The gene calls are TRBV18 and TRBJ2-1; 9 bases agree with TRBD2. CDR1 KGHSH and CDR2 LQKENI come from the germline V gene. V lost 2 bases to trimming and J lost 4 bases; unmatched junction nucleotides: 6. CDR3 length: 16 amino acids. The CDR3 nucleotides read TGTGCCAGCTCACCAGAAGCGGGAGGCCTTTACAATGAGCAGTTCTTC. This encodes CASSPEAGGLYNEQFF. Full variable domain (remainder filled in from reference TRBV18 and TRBJ2-1): NAGVMQNPRHLVRRRGQEARLRCSPMKGHSHVYWYRQLPEEGLKFMVYLQKENIIDESGMPKERFSAEFPKEGPSILRIQQVVRGDSAAYFCASSPEAGGLYNEQFFGPGTRLTVL.

The chain uses TRBV6-5 and TRBJ2-1; unclear D gene. CDR1 and CDR2 from the germline V gene are MNHEY and SVGAGI. This CDR3 has 13 amino acids. V lost 0 bases, J lost 7 bases, and 7 bases lay in between. CDR3: CASSYSVSNEQFF. CDR3 bases: TGTGCCAGCAGTTACTCGGTCTCTAATGAGCAGTTCTTC.

This rearrangement joins TRBV7-8 to TRBJ2-1, with D possibly TRBD2 on 7 matching bases. The CDR3 totals 15 residues. Germline V gene data show CDR1 as SGHVS and CDR2 as FQNEAQ. Trimming pared 1 base from V and 7 bases from J, leaving 14 bases between. The CDR3 protein is CASSLEGGRRNEQFF. The CDR3 coding sequence is TGTGCCAGCAGCTTAGAGGGGGGGCGCCGGAATGAGCAGTTCTTC.

The gene calls are TRBV20-1 and TRBJ2-2, with TRBD2 identical over 7 bases. The trim removed 6 bases at V and 6 bases at J, leaving 13 bases unmatched. Germline-derived CDR1 and CDR2 are DFQATT and SNEGSKA (reference sequence). The CDR3 contains 15 residues. This chain's CDR3 is CSASESGRDPGELFF. The DNA for the CDR3 is TGCAGTGCCAGTGAATCGGGGAGGGACCCCGGGGAGCTGTTTTTT.

The chain couples TRBV5-8 to TRBJ2-1, with 12 bases fitting TRBD2. V trimming: 5 bases; J trimming: 1 base; junction bases outside the gene matches: 7. This CDR3 has 17 residues. Germline V gene lookup returns CDR1 SGHTS and CDR2 YDEGEE. The DNA for the CDR3 is TGTGCCAGCAGTAATTTCCTAGCGGGAGGGTCCTACAATGAGCAGTTCTTC. Amino acids: CASSNFLAGGSYNEQFF.

This clone has just a few counts. This chain connects TRBV29-1 to TRBJ1-1, with TRBD1 matching over 8 bases. From germline, CDR1 is SQVTM and CDR2 ANQGSEA. There are 13 residues in the CDR3. With 8 bases clipped from V and 1 base from J, the junction kept 6 bases outside the gene matches. Here the CDR3 reads CSLRGTGNTEAFF. The CDR3 nucleotides are TGCAGCCTACGCGGGACAGGGAACACTGAAGCTTTCTTT.

This clone has more than one count but fewer than ten. The chain is built from TRBV11-2 and TRBJ1-3, with 10 bases identical to TRBD1. The germline V gene encodes CDR1 SGHAT and CDR2 FQNNGV. With 5 bases clipped from V and 7 bases from J, the junction kept 5 bases outside the gene matches. The CDR3 extends over 14 amino acids. CDR3 amino acids: CASSHQDRGNTIYF. CDR3 nucleotide sequence: TGTGCCAGCAGCCATCAGGACAGGGGGAACACCATATATTTT.

The V gene is TRBV2, the J gene TRBJ2-3, with a possible D match to TRBD1 (7 bases). Trimming removed 6 bases at V and 6 bases at J, with 13 bases between. The V gene's germline CDR1 is SNHLY and CDR2 FYNNEI. The CDR3 length is 13 residues. The CDR3 sequence: CASRDRRGDTQYF. The CDR3 DNA sequence: TGTGCCAGCAGGGACAGGAGGGGGGATACGCAGTATTTT.

V gene TRBV18 combines with J gene TRBJ2-2; D remains ambiguous. The V and J ends lost 3 bases and 1 base respectively, with 6 bases between them. The CDR3 spans 14 residues. Germline values: CDR1 KGHSH, CDR2 LQKENI. For the CDR3, the DNA is TGTGCCAGCTCACCCGGCGGGAACACCGGGGAGCTGTTTTTT. Amino acids: CASSPGGNTGELFF. The whole variable domain, filled in from reference TRBV18 and TRBJ2-2, reads NAGVMQNPRHLVRRRGQEARLRCSPMKGHSHVYWYRQLPEEGLKFMVYLQKENIIDESGMPKERFSAEFPKEGPSILRIQQVVRGDSAAYFCASSPGGNTGELFFGEGSRLTVL.

The chain uses TRBV12-3 or TRBV12-4 and TRBJ1-6; tentatively, D is TRBD1 (6 bases). The CDR3 sequence is 12 residues long. Trimming removed 5 bases from V and 8 bases from J, with 7 bases in between. The CDR3 loop is CASSGQHSPLHF. Written as DNA, the CDR3 is TGTGCCAGCAGTGGACAGCATTCACCCCTCCACTTT.

This chain uses TRBV29-1 with TRBJ1-1, with D unresolved. V dropped 5 bases and J dropped 0 bases, with 7 bases sitting between them. The CDR3 has 12 amino acids. From germline, CDR1 is SQVTM and CDR2 ANQGSEA. The DNA of the CDR3 is TGCAGCGTTTATTCCCTGAACACTGAAGCTTTCTTT. This codes for CSVYSLNTEAFF.

This clone was detected only once. V and J are TRBV6-5 and TRBJ2-7; D unclear. Germline CDR1 MNHEY, CDR2 SVGAGI. The V end lost 5 bases, the J end lost 2 bases, and 4 bases lay between the germline ends. The CDR3 is 11 amino acids. CDR3 protein: CASSQTYEQYF. CDR3 nucleotide sequence: TGTGCCAGCAGTCAGACCTACGAGCAGTACTTC.

The V call is TRBV6-5, the J call TRBJ2-1; D is unclear. V was pared by 2 bases and J by 3 bases, with 8 bases between. Germline V gene sequence: CDR1 MNHEY, CDR2 SVGAGI. This CDR3 is built from 14 residues. The CDR3 loop reads CASSYGLYYNEQFF. For the CDR3, the DNA is TGTGCCAGCAGTTACGGCCTCTACTACAATGAGCAGTTCTTC.

The chain recombines TRBV19 with TRBJ2-1; either TRBD1 or TRBD2 may supply D (6 bases each). V lost 5 bases and J 3 bases, leaving 11 bases between the germline ends. The CDR3 consists of 14 residues. Germline V CDR1 and CDR2: LNHDA, SQIVND (reference sequence). The CDR3 nucleotides are TGTGCCAGTAGTTGGGGGGACAACTACAATGAGCAGTTCTTC. Protein: CASSWGDNYNEQFF.

The V gene is TRBV19, the J gene TRBJ1-6, with 7 positions matching TRBD1. Germline CDR1 and CDR2: LNHDA and SQIVND (reference sequence). After removal of 7 bases from V and 5 bases from J, the junction contained 5 bases not matched to a gene. The CDR3 extends over 14 amino acids. The CDR3 loop is CASKMDRHNSPLHF. CDR3 bases: TGTGCCAGTAAGATGGACAGGCATAATTCACCCCTCCACTTT.